These T cell receptor beta chains were read from a single sample in a study of T cell changes during pregnancy in multiple sclerosis. Here immunoSEQ multiplex PCR was the method, and the copy in TCRdb shows in-frame clones only, minus some. This sample carries roughly 53,000 clones, around nine tenths of them seen once, and the ten largest clones take 2.5% to 3.5%. The sample in question was CD8+ T cells from peripheral blood mononuclear cells, obtained before pregnancy. The source is a female donor with multiple sclerosis, enrolled in a pregnancy study. Both conserved end residues are part of each CDR3. D genes are given only for firm matches. Where a row states a size, it is once, few, many or the class of an expanded clone; other rows omit it.

d_call: -
j_call: TRBJ1-1
v_call: TRBV14
cdr3_length: 15
clone_size: -
cdr3_nt: TGTGCCAGCAGCCAAGATAGGGGGAGGGCGAGTGAAGCTTTCTTT
cdr3_aa: CASSQDRGRASEAFF

d_call: -
j_call: TRBJ1-4
v_call: TRBV19
cdr3_length: 15
clone_size: -
cdr3_nt: TGTGCCAGTAGTATCGGTCAAGGGGGTTATGAAAAACTGTTTTTT
cdr3_aa: CASSIGQGGYEKLFF

d_call: -
j_call: TRBJ2-7
v_call: TRBV4-3
cdr3_length: 15
clone_size: -
cdr3_nt: TGCGCCAGCAGCCAAGAAGGGGGAGGGCTTTACGAGCAGTACTTC
cdr3_aa: CASSQEGGGLYEQYF

d_call: -
j_call: TRBJ1-5
v_call: TRBV19
cdr3_length: 12
clone_size: -
cdr3_nt: TGTGCCAGTAGTGGGGGCGGCCAGCCCCAGCATTTT
cdr3_aa: CASSGGGQPQHF

d_call: TRBD2
j_call: TRBJ2-1
v_call: TRBV7-3
cdr3_length: 20
clone_size: -
cdr3_nt: TGTGCCAGCAGCCCTCAATTCGGTGCGGCGGGGGGTAGCTCCTACAATGAGCAGTTCTTC
cdr3_aa: CASSPQFGAAGGSSYNEQFF

d_call: -
j_call: TRBJ1-1
v_call: TRBV7-9
cdr3_length: 13
clone_size: once
cdr3_nt: TGTGCCAGCAGCCCTGCCCTGGCCGTTGAAGCTTTCTTT
cdr3_aa: CASSPALAVEAFF

d_call: -
j_call: TRBJ2-6
v_call: TRBV19
cdr3_length: 19
clone_size: -
cdr3_nt: TGTGCCAGTAGTATCGCCACAGGGCCAATCCACTCTGGGGCCAACGTCCTGACTTTC
cdr3_aa: CASSIATGPIHSGANVLTF

d_call: -
j_call: TRBJ2-7
v_call: TRBV6-1
cdr3_length: 13
clone_size: -
cdr3_nt: TGTGCCAGCAGTGAGGAGGTCTCCTACGAGCAGTACTTC
cdr3_aa: CASSEEVSYEQYF

d_call: TRBD1
j_call: TRBJ1-5
v_call: TRBV7-6
cdr3_length: 14
clone_size: -
cdr3_nt: TGTGCCAGCAGCGCAGGACAGGAACTTTCGCCCCAGCATTTT
cdr3_aa: CASSAGQELSPQHF

d_call: -
j_call: TRBJ2-2
v_call: TRBV10-3
cdr3_length: 15
clone_size: -
cdr3_nt: TGTGCCATCAGTGAATTGACCGGCGGGACCGGGGAGCTGTTTTTT
cdr3_aa: CAISELTGGTGELFF

d_call: TRBD1
j_call: TRBJ1-2
v_call: TRBV7-6
cdr3_length: 15
clone_size: -
cdr3_nt: TGTGCCAGCAGCTCCCGGGACAGGGGAGTTGTTGGCTACACCTTC
cdr3_aa: CASSSRDRGVVGYTF

d_call: TRBD1
j_call: TRBJ2-3
v_call: TRBV10-3
cdr3_length: 14
clone_size: -
cdr3_nt: TGTGCCATCAGGACAGGGGGAGTGACAGATACGCAGTATTTT
cdr3_aa: CAIRTGGVTDTQYF

d_call: -
j_call: TRBJ2-5
v_call: TRBV27
cdr3_length: 12
clone_size: -
cdr3_nt: TGTGCCAGCGTATACAGGTGCGAGACCCAGTACTTC
cdr3_aa: CASVYRCETQYF

d_call: TRBD1
j_call: TRBJ1-1
v_call: TRBV11-2
cdr3_length: 15
clone_size: -
cdr3_nt: TGTGCCAGCAGCCGGGACAGGGTGGGGTTCAGTGAAGCTTTCTTT
cdr3_aa: CASSRDRVGFSEAFF

d_call: -
j_call: TRBJ1-1
v_call: TRBV6-5
cdr3_length: 14
clone_size: -
cdr3_nt: TGTGCCAGCAGTTACTCGGGGGGGAACACTGAAGCTTTCTTT
cdr3_aa: CASSYSGGNTEAFF